The next 30 T cell receptor beta chains were all read from a single sample in a study of response to subunit inactivated influenza vaccine. TCRdb recomputed calls from the RT-PCR reads with MiXCR, one row per CDR3 protein. The table has 450,000 to 600,000 distinct CDR3 sequences, 16% seen once. The sample was CD4+ T cells sorted from PBMCs, taken 23 months after vaccination. The receptor set was obtained from a man aged 50-75 years who received an inactivated influenza vaccine.

The V gene is TRBV19, the J gene TRBJ2-1; D perhaps matches TRBD1 (6 bases). The CDR3 consists of 17 residues. Germline values: CDR1 LNHDA, CDR2 SQIVND (reference sequence). Between the trimmed V and J ends, which lost 1 base and 0 bases, there was a span of 13 bases. The CDR3 nucleotides read TGTGCCAGTAGTATAGTTCAACAGGGTCCCTCCTACAATGAGCAGTTCTTC. Encoded protein: CASSIVQQGPSYNEQFF.

This clonotype was recorded a few times. The chain employs TRBV7-8 and TRBJ1-1; TRBD1 matches 8 bases. With 5 bases clipped from V and 3 bases from J, the junction kept 8 bases outside the gene matches. The CDR3 totals 15 residues. CDR1 SGHVS and CDR2 FQNEAQ come from the germline V gene. The CDR3 here is CASSEGQGVYTEAFF. The CDR3 DNA sequence: TGTGCCAGCAGCGAAGGACAGGGAGTCTACACTGAAGCTTTCTTT.

The chain couples TRBV29-1 to TRBJ2-2, with D unresolved. The CDR3 totals 12 residues. The V and J ends lost 0 bases and 5 bases respectively, with 4 bases between them. Per germline, CDR1 SQVTM and CDR2 ANQGSEA. CDR3: CSVEDGTGELFF. CDR3 bases: TGCAGCGTTGAAGATGGAACCGGGGAGCTGTTTTTT.

This clonotype was observed a handful of times. The chain combines TRBV3-1 with TRBJ1-6; weak D call: TRBD1 (5 bases). CDR1 is LGHDT and CDR2 is YNNKEL in the germline V gene (reference sequence). Trimming stripped 4 bases from V and 7 bases from J, with 17 bases between. The CDR3 totals 16 residues. The CDR3 DNA follows: TGTGCCAGCAGCCGGGGGTCGGGACGGAAAAATTCACCCCTCCACTTT. Amino acids: CASSRGSGRKNSPLHF.

This clonotype has more than one count but fewer than ten. This chain connects TRBV6-1 to TRBJ2-1; D might be TRBD2 (6 bases). CDR3 length equals 14 residues. Per the germline V gene, CDR1 is MNHNS and CDR2 is SASEGT. Trimming stripped 10 bases from V and 2 bases from J, with 15 bases between. CDR3 sequence (DNA): TGTGCCACCGAGTCGAGGGAGGCCTACAATGAGCAGTTCTTC. This gives the protein CATESREAYNEQFF.

This clonotype was observed once. A much larger clone sits a single nucleotide away, making a read error possible. The chain employs TRBV20-1 and TRBJ1-1; D not certain. The germline gives CDR1 DFQATT, CDR2 SNEGSKA (reference sequence). The CDR3 loop spans 15 amino acids. Deletions cut 5 bases from V and 4 bases from J, with 20 bases between. CDR3 DNA sequence: TGCAGTGCTTACTTGCATGTCCTCCCCGGCACTGAAGCTTTCTTT. This translates into CSAYLHVLPGTEAFF.

This clonotype has a handful of counts. The chain has TRBV7-2 and TRBJ1-3; D is unclear. CDR1 SGHTA and CDR2 FQGNSA come from the germline V gene. Deletions cut 0 bases from V and 4 bases from J, with 10 bases between. The CDR3 loop spans 15 amino acids. CDR3 sequence (DNA): TGTGCCAGCAGCTTAGCCCCGCCCGGGGGAAACACCATATATTTT. Translation gives CASSLAPPGGNTIYF.

The chain has TRBV20-1 and TRBJ2-5; D assignment may be TRBD1 or TRBD2 (5 bases each). V lost 2 bases and J 3 bases, leaving 19 bases between the germline ends. CDR1 and CDR2 (germline): DFQATT, SNEGSKA (reference sequence). CDR3 size: 16 residues. CDR3 residues: CSARRVGGGTKETQYF. Here the CDR3 DNA reads TGCAGTGCTAGACGCGTTGGTGGGGGAACAAAAGAGACCCAGTACTTC.

This clonotype was seen only a few times. This chain links TRBV6-1 with TRBJ1-4, with TRBD1 matching 8 bases. Per germline, CDR1 MNHNS and CDR2 SASEGT. The junction had 8 bases not matched to a gene; V was cut back by 7 bases and J by 7 bases. The CDR3 length is 14 residues. The DNA for the CDR3 is TGTGCCAGCACCTTTTCAGGACAGGGTGAAAAACTGTTTTTT. It yields the protein CASTFSGQGEKLFF.

This clonotype was found a few times. V usage is TRBV5-1 and J usage is TRBJ2-2; D is possibly TRBD2 (5 bases). The germline V and J ends were trimmed by 4 bases and 4 bases, with 14 bases remaining between them. Per germline, CDR1 SGHRS and CDR2 YFSETQ. CDR3 length: 15 residues. CDR3 loop: CASSLRTDSTGELFF. The CDR3 DNA follows: TGCGCCAGCAGCCTCCGGACGGACTCCACCGGGGAGCTGTTTTTT.

This clonotype occurred a few times. The rearrangement joins TRBV27 to TRBJ1-6, with a possible D match to TRBD1 (5 bases). V lost 4 bases, J lost 4 bases, and 17 bases lay in between. The CDR3 spans 17 residues. In germline, CDR1 is MNHEY, CDR2 SMNVEV (reference sequence). CDR3 nucleotides: TGTGCCAGCAGTTGGGATGGGGCCGGGGGGTATAATTCACCCCTCCACTTT. This encodes CASSWDGAGGYNSPLHF.

This clonotype appeared a few times. The V call is TRBV7-2, the J call TRBJ1-1, with a weak D call TRBD1 (6 bases). From germline, CDR1 is SGHTA and CDR2 FQGNSA. The CDR3 totals 15 residues. V was shortened by 4 bases and J by 0 bases, with 12 bases between the two germline ends. CDR3 bases: TGTGCCAGCAGCTCAGGGACACACGTGAACACTGAAGCTTTCTTT. Amino acids: CASSSGTHVNTEAFF.

This clonotype was seen a handful of times. The rearrangement joins TRBV20-1 to TRBJ2-1, with 8 positions matching TRBD2. Germline CDR1 DFQATT, CDR2 SNEGSKA (reference sequence). The CDR3 has 13 amino acids. The CDR3 coding sequence is TGCCGAGTGTTCGGGAGGGCCCGATATGAGCAGTTCTTC. This translates into CRVFGRARYEQFF.

This clonotype was counted only a few times. V is TRBV14 and J is TRBJ2-7, with a tentative D call TRBD1 (6 bases). Trimming shortened V by 4 bases and J by 3 bases, and 10 bases separated the two germline ends. This CDR3 is built from 13 residues. Germline-derived CDR1 and CDR2 are SGHDN and FVKESK. This CDR3 reads CASSLGQLYEQYF. The CDR3 DNA follows: TGTGCCAGCAGCCTCGGACAGCTCTACGAGCAGTACTTC.

This chain connects TRBV5-1 to TRBJ1-4; TRBD1 matches 7 bases. V was pared by 5 bases and J by 8 bases, with 9 bases of the junction left unmatched. Germline lookup yields CDR1 SGHRS and CDR2 YFSETQ. This CDR3 contains 14 residues. CDR3 DNA: TGCGCCAGCAGGACCGGGACAGATCGAGAAAAACTGTTTTTT. Encoded protein: CASRTGTDREKLFF.

This rearrangement joins TRBV6-2 or TRBV6-3 to TRBJ2-7, with D perhaps matching TRBD2 (7 bases). The CDR3 is made up of 16 amino acids. Germline V lookup: CDR1 MNHEY, CDR2 SVGEGT. The germline V and J ends were trimmed by 6 bases and 4 bases, with 22 bases remaining between them. DNA of the CDR3: TGTGCCAGCAGAGACCCCTCTGGCGGGGGCCTTTACGAGCAGTACTTC. Its translation is CASRDPSGGGLYEQYF.

A few counts support this clonotype. V is TRBV20-1 and J is TRBJ2-1; D not certain. The CDR3 consists of 12 residues. CDR1 is DFQATT, CDR2 SNEGSKA, per germline (reference sequence). With 3 bases removed from V and 4 bases from J, the gap between germline ends came to 7 bases. In nucleotides, the CDR3 is TGCAGTGCTAGGGGCAGGTACAATGAGCAGTTCTTC. Its protein is CSARGRYNEQFF.

This clonotype was counted a few times. The chain couples TRBV12-3 or TRBV12-4 to TRBJ2-2; 13 bases map to TRBD2. The CDR3 has 16 residues. J lost 6 bases, V lost 5 bases, and 6 bases had no gene match. CDR3 DNA: TGTGCCAGCAGTACTTGGACTAGCGGGAGTCCCGGGGAGCTGTTTTTT. Protein product: CASSTWTSGSPGELFF.

CDR3 DNA: TGTGCCAGCAGCGCGGACCCTAGCACAGATACGCAGTATTTT. It codes for CASSADPSTDTQYF. The rearrangement links TRBV9 to TRBJ2-3; D unclear. Germline assignment: CDR1 SGDLS and CDR2 YYNGEE. V shed 3 bases and J shed 0 bases, with 8 bases lying between them. CDR3 length: 14 residues.

This clonotype has just one count. The chain couples TRBV7-2 to TRBJ1-1; 7 bases line up with TRBD1. From germline, CDR1 is SGHTA and CDR2 FQGNSA. J gave up 2 bases and V 5 bases, and 5 bases lay outside the gene matches. This CDR3 region has 14 residues. The CDR3 DNA follows: TGTGCCAGCAGCCCCAGGGACAGTAACACTGAAGCTTTCTTT. Translation: CASSPRDSNTEAFF.

This clonotype has a handful of counts. V and J are TRBV11-2 and TRBJ2-3, with 12 bases lining up with TRBD2. The V and J ends lost 5 bases and 7 bases, in that order; junction bases with no gene match: 13. This CDR3 contains 17 residues. Germline V gives CDR1 SGHAT, CDR2 FQNNGV. The CDR3 sequence is CASSQLRLAGDLNTQYF. The CDR3 DNA is TGTGCCAGCAGCCAATTAAGACTAGCGGGAGATCTAAATACGCAGTATTTT. Supplemented by reference TRBV11-2 and TRBJ2-3, the full variable domain reads EAGVAQSPRYKIIEKRQSVAFWCNPISGHATLYWYQQILGQGPKLLIQFQNNGVVDDSQLPKDRFSAERLKGVDSTLKIQPAKLEDSAVYLCASSQLRLAGDLNTQYFGPGTRLTVL.

J is TRBJ2-7 and V is TRBV28; the D gene is possibly TRBD1 (5 bases). The CDR3 totals 17 residues. The germline V and J ends were trimmed by 6 bases and 1 base, with 22 bases remaining between them. Germline V gene data show CDR1 as MDHEN and CDR2 as SYDVKM. The CDR3 DNA is TGTGCCAGCAGCCTCACACGACGGACAACTCTTTCCTACGAGCAGTACTTC. Encoded protein: CASSLTRRTTLSYEQYF.

This clonotype came up many times. This chain connects TRBV20-1 to TRBJ1-2; no clear D gene. This CDR3 is 13 amino acids long. Germline V gives CDR1 DFQATT, CDR2 SNEGSKA (reference sequence). V lost 1 base and J 5 bases, leaving 11 bases between the germline ends. In DNA form, the CDR3 reads TGCAGTGCTAGAGCCCCTAATCTATATGGCTACACCTTC. Its protein is CSARAPNLYGYTF.

This clonotype was counted between two and nine times. CDR3 residues: CSARLAGRSLGEQFF. CDR3 DNA sequence: TGCAGTGCACGACTAGCGGGCCGATCTCTCGGTGAGCAGTTCTTC. The genes are TRBV20-1 and TRBJ2-1, with 10 bases identical to TRBD2. V lost 6 bases, J lost 9 bases, and 14 bases stayed unmatched. Germline assignment: CDR1 DFQATT and CDR2 SNEGSKA (reference sequence). The CDR3 extends over 15 amino acids.

This chain uses TRBV12-3 or TRBV12-4 with TRBJ1-5; D is unresolved. Trimming pared 0 bases from V and 5 bases from J, leaving 8 bases between. CDR3 length: 14 amino acids. The DNA of the CDR3 is TGTGCCAGCAGTTTAGCAATTCATGATCAGCCCCAGCATTTT. Amino acid sequence: CASSLAIHDQPQHF.

The chain recombines TRBV19 with TRBJ2-1; no clear D. The V and J ends lost 6 bases and 4 bases respectively, with 16 bases between them. CDR3 size: 15 residues. Germline CDR1 LNHDA, CDR2 SQIVND (reference sequence). In nucleotides, the CDR3 is TGTGCCAGTAGCAGTAGAGCACATACTTACAATGAGCAGTTCTTC. The encoded protein is CASSSRAHTYNEQFF.

The rearrangement joins TRBV4-3 to TRBJ2-1; no reliable D call. CDR1 and CDR2 from the germline V gene are LGHNA and YSLEER. The CDR3 length is 16 residues. The V end lost 0 bases, the J end lost 4 bases, and 13 bases lay between the germline ends. CDR3 sequence (DNA): TGCGCCAGCAGCCAAGAGTCGCATGTCTCTTACAATGAGCAGTTCTTC. This translates into CASSQESHVSYNEQFF.

The chain is built from TRBV1 and TRBJ2-3; the table calls TRBD2, which could not be checked here. TRBV1 is a recognized pseudogene. This CDR3 region has 17 residues. The CDR3 region is CTSSRPLGGESGDTQYF. CDR3 sequence (DNA): TGCACCAGCAGCCGCCCTCTAGGGGGAGAGTCTGGAGATACGCAGTATTTT.

This clonotype showed up just a few times. This chain connects TRBV5-1 to TRBJ2-1; 8 bases line up with TRBD2. V lost 6 bases, J lost 1 base, and 15 bases stayed unmatched. This CDR3 is 18 amino acids long. Looked up from germline, CDR1 is SGHRS and CDR2 is YFSETQ. CDR3 DNA: TGCGCCAGCACGTCCGCTTTTCGCGGGGGGTGGTCCTACAATGAGCAGTTCTTC. As protein: CASTSAFRGGWSYNEQFF.

In its sample, this clonotype was seen a few times. The V and J genes are TRBV12-3 or TRBV12-4 and TRBJ2-3; D may correspond to TRBD1 or TRBD2 (5 bases each). V lost 3 bases and J lost 4, with 11 bases in between. CDR3 size: 14 residues. CDR3 loop: CASSLGVVPDTQYF. The CDR3 bases are TGTGCCAGCAGTTTGGGGGTGGTTCCAGATACGCAGTATTTT.